This is a list of T cell receptor beta chains from one sample in a study of T-cell reconstitution after alpha-beta-depleted transplantation in children. MiXCR was run by TCRdb on the PCR reads, yielding one entry per CDR3 protein. In the table there are fewer than 350,000 distinct CDR3 sequences, around a tenth of which are singletons. Sequences were derived from PBMCs, sampled before TCRalphabeta/CD19-depleted stem cell transplant. The origin of the receptors is a boy younger than two with acute myeloid leukemia, due to receive a stem cell transplant. CDR3s include the opening cysteine and the closing phenylalanine or tryptophan. The D gene is left open where the match is weak. Clone size is shown for a subset of rows, as once, few, many or a class of expanded clone.

j_gene: TRBJ1-1
abundance: many
v_gene: TRBV12-3/TRBV12-4
d_gene: NA
CDR3nt: TGTGCCAGCAGTCAGGGATCCACTGAAGCTTTCTTT
CDR3aa: CASSQGSTEAFF

j_gene: TRBJ2-2
abundance: many
v_gene: TRBV7-9
d_gene: TRBD2
CDR3nt: TGTGCCAGCAGCTCAACTAGCGGGAACACCGGGGAGCTGTTTTTT
CDR3aa: CASSSTSGNTGELFF

j_gene: TRBJ2-3
abundance: many
v_gene: TRBV5-1
d_gene: NA
CDR3nt: TGCGCCAGCAGCTTGCGGGGCCCGGTGGCAGATACGCAGTATTTT
CDR3aa: CASSLRGPVADTQYF

j_gene: TRBJ2-1
abundance: many
v_gene: TRBV15
d_gene: TRBD2
CDR3nt: TGTGCCACCAGCAGAGTATACACTAGCGGTTACAATGAGCAGTTCTTC
CDR3aa: CATSRVYTSGYNEQFF

j_gene: TRBJ2-7
abundance: NA
v_gene: TRBV4-2
d_gene: NA
CDR3nt: TGTGCCAGCAGCCCTGGGCCAGGGGCTTCCGAGCAGTACTTC
CDR3aa: CASSPGPGASEQYF

j_gene: TRBJ2-5
abundance: few
v_gene: TRBV6-5
d_gene: NA
CDR3nt: TGTGCCAGCAGAACCTGGCCTGGAGAGACCCAGTACTTC
CDR3aa: CASRTWPGETQYF

j_gene: TRBJ2-7
abundance: many
v_gene: TRBV4-3
d_gene: NA
CDR3nt: TGCGCCAGCAGCCAAGATGATTACGTCGAGCAGTACTTC
CDR3aa: CASSQDDYVEQYF

j_gene: TRBJ2-1
abundance: NA
v_gene: TRBV29-1
d_gene: NA
CDR3nt: TGCAGCGTTGGGCGGAACAATGAGCAGTTCTTC
CDR3aa: CSVGRNNEQFF

j_gene: TRBJ2-5
abundance: few
v_gene: TRBV20-1
d_gene: NA
CDR3nt: TGCAGTGCTAGACTGACTCCCCAAGAGACCCAGTACTTC
CDR3aa: CSARLTPQETQYF

j_gene: TRBJ2-7
abundance: few
v_gene: TRBV20-1
d_gene: TRBD2
CDR3nt: TGCAGTGCCTTCAGCGGGAGTGTCCCCTACGAGCAGTACTTC
CDR3aa: CSAFSGSVPYEQYF

j_gene: TRBJ2-3
abundance: NA
v_gene: TRBV20-1
d_gene: NA
CDR3nt: TGCAGTGCTAGAGCTTCTAGCACAGATACGCAGTATTTT
CDR3aa: CSARASSTDTQYF

j_gene: TRBJ1-1
abundance: many
v_gene: TRBV24-1
d_gene: NA
CDR3nt: TGTGCCACCAGTGAGAAGACAGGACCTGCGAACACTGAAGCTTTCTTT
CDR3aa: CATSEKTGPANTEAFF

j_gene: TRBJ2-3
abundance: few
v_gene: TRBV4-2
d_gene: TRBD2
CDR3nt: TGTGCCACCCCATGGGGAGGGCCAGTAGATACGCAGTATTTT
CDR3aa: CATPWGGPVDTQYF

j_gene: TRBJ2-3
abundance: NA
v_gene: TRBV12-3/TRBV12-4
d_gene: NA
CDR3nt: TGTACCAGCAGTTTACCATCTCGGAGGGTCAGGGTGGTCACAGATACGCAGTATTTT
CDR3aa: CTSSLPSRRVRVVTDTQYF

j_gene: TRBJ2-2
abundance: few
v_gene: TRBV28
d_gene: TRBD2
CDR3nt: TGTGCCAGCAGTTTACCGGGACTAGCGGGGGTCAGGAACACCGGGGAGCTGTTTTTT
CDR3aa: CASSLPGLAGVRNTGELFF

j_gene: TRBJ2-7
abundance: many
v_gene: TRBV28
d_gene: NA
CDR3nt: TGTGCCAGCAGTGCCCGACACCTTTACAGCTCCTACGAGCAGTACTTC
CDR3aa: CASSARHLYSSYEQYF

j_gene: TRBJ2-1
abundance: many
v_gene: TRBV24-1
d_gene: TRBD1
CDR3nt: TGTGCCACCAGTGATCCTGGGACAGGGGGAATGAATGAGCAGTTCTTC
CDR3aa: CATSDPGTGGMNEQFF

j_gene: TRBJ2-7
abundance: NA
v_gene: TRBV7-2
d_gene: NA
CDR3nt: TGTGCCAGCAGCCGGGGCCAAAACTACGAGCAGTACTTC
CDR3aa: CASSRGQNYEQYF

j_gene: TRBJ2-1
abundance: many
v_gene: TRBV11-3
d_gene: NA
CDR3nt: TGTGCCAGCAGCCCTACCCCCGGGGGCTCCTACAATGAGCAGTTCTTC
CDR3aa: CASSPTPGGSYNEQFF

j_gene: TRBJ2-7
abundance: many
v_gene: TRBV11-2
d_gene: NA
CDR3nt: TGTGCCAGCAGCTTTTCGGGACTCAGAACCTACGAGCAGTACTTC
CDR3aa: CASSFSGLRTYEQYF

j_gene: TRBJ2-3
abundance: many
v_gene: TRBV9
d_gene: NA
CDR3nt: TGTGCCAGCAGCGTAGCGGGGGCAGATACGCAGTATTTT
CDR3aa: CASSVAGADTQYF

j_gene: TRBJ2-5
abundance: many
v_gene: TRBV12-5
d_gene: NA
CDR3nt: TGTGCTAGTGGTTTGGTACGTACAGGAACGACGGAGACCCAGTACTTC
CDR3aa: CASGLVRTGTTETQYF